The rows below give T cell receptor beta chains drawn from one sample of a study of blood T cell repertoires in COVID-19. The protocol was immunoSEQ multiplex PCR, while the TCRdb copy is restricted to in-frame clones and leaves out a portion. The table records approximately 360,000 clones, roughly 90% of them present only once. The sequencing input was PBMCs or T cells enriched from blood (not recorded which). The source of these receptors is a woman aged 25 to 45 with acute COVID-19. CDR3s include the opening cysteine and the closing phenylalanine or tryptophan. D genes are given only for firm matches. Part of the rows lack a size; the others show once, few, many or a class for expanded clones.

V,size,D,J,DNA,CDR3
TRBV6-2/TRBV6-3,-,-,TRBJ1-1,TGTGCCAGCAGCTGGGGCCACCTGAACACTGAAGCTTTCTTT,CASSWGHLNTEAFF
TRBV4-3,-,-,TRBJ1-1,TGCGCCAGCAGCCAAGATTGGGTGGGGGGACGAGAAGACACTGAAGCTTTCTTT,CASSQDWVGGREDTEAFF
TRBV4-1,once,-,TRBJ1-6,TGCGCCAGCAGCCAATTACAGTATAATTCACCCCTCCACTTT,CASSQLQYNSPLHF
TRBV11-1,-,TRBD1,TRBJ1-2,TGTGCCAGCAGCTTAGGAGGGGGCGGAATCTATGGCTACACCTTC,CASSLGGGGIYGYTF
TRBV5-1,few,-,TRBJ1-1,TGCGCCAGCAGCCCTGGAGCCCAAATGAACACTGAAGCTTTCTTT,CASSPGAQMNTEAFF
TRBV7-8,-,-,TRBJ1-1,TGTGCCAGCAGCTTAGTAGTCAACACTGAAGCTTTCTTT,CASSLVVNTEAFF
TRBV5-1,-,TRBD1,TRBJ1-4,TGCGCCAGCAGCACCGGGACAGGGGGTTATGAAAAACTGTTTTTT,CASSTGTGGYEKLFF
TRBV30,-,-,TRBJ2-7,TGTGCCTGGAGTGTCGCGACGGAAGGGGGCTACGAGCAGTACTTC,CAWSVATEGGYEQYF
TRBV7-9,once,TRBD2,TRBJ2-1,TGTGCCAGCAGCCTGTCTACCGGGACTAGGACCTACAATGAGCAGTTCTTC,CASSLSTGTRTYNEQFF
TRBV7-6,-,TRBD2,TRBJ2-1,TGTGCCAGCAGCTTAGGGGGCGGGGGAGCCCGATCCTACAATGAGCAGTTCTTC,CASSLGGGGARSYNEQFF
TRBV6-2/TRBV6-3,-,TRBD1,TRBJ2-7,TGTGCCAGCAGTTGGACAGGGTTCTACGAGCAGTACTTC,CASSWTGFYEQYF
TRBV7-6,-,TRBD1,TRBJ1-1,TGTGCCAGCAGCGTCCGCAGGGGGACTGAAGCTTTCTTT,CASSVRRGTEAFF
TRBV27,once,-,TRBJ2-7,TGTGCCAGCAGTTTCCTGGGCGGGTACGAGCAGTACTTC,CASSFLGGYEQYF
TRBV4-1,once,TRBD1,TRBJ1-6,TGCGCCAGCAGCCAGCCGGGACAGTTCCTTTCACCCCTCCACTTT,CASSQPGQFLSPLHF
TRBV6-5,-,-,TRBJ1-3,TGTGCCAGCAGCCGTACAGGTCCTGGAAACACCATATATTTT,CASSRTGPGNTIYF
TRBV7-2,-,TRBD1,TRBJ2-7,TGTGCCAGCAGCTTCGTAGGGGGACAGGGGTTTTACGAGCAGTACTTC,CASSFVGGQGFYEQYF
TRBV3-1/TRBV3-2,-,TRBD1,TRBJ1-3,TGTGCCAGCAGCCAAGGTCTAGGACAGGCCATGGGGACCATATATTTT,CASSQGLGQAMGTIYF